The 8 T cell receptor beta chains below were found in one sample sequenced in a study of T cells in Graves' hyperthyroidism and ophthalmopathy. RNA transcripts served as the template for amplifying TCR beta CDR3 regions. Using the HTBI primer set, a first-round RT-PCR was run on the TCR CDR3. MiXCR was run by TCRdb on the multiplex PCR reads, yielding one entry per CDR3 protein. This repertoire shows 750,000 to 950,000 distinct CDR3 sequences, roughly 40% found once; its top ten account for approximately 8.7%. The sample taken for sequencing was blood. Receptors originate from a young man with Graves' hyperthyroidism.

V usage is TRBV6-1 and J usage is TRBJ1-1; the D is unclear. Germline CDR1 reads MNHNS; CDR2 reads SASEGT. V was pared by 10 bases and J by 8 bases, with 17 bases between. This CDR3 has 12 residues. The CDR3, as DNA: TGTGCCACCTCTCCGCCTCCTCCGGAAGCTTTCTTT. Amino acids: CATSPPPPEAFF.

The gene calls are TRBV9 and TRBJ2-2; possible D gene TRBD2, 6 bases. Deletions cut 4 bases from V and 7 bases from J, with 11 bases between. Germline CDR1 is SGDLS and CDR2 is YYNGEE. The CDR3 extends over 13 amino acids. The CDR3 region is CASSPVGGGELFF. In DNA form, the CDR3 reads TGTGCCAGCAGCCCCGTGGGGGGCGGGGAGCTGTTTTTT. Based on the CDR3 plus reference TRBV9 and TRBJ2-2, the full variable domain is DSGVTQTPKHLITATGQRVTLRCSPRSGDLSVYWYQQSLDQGLQFLIQYYNGEERAKGNILERFSAQQFPDLHSELNLSSLELGDSALYFCASSPVGGGELFFGEGSRLTVL.

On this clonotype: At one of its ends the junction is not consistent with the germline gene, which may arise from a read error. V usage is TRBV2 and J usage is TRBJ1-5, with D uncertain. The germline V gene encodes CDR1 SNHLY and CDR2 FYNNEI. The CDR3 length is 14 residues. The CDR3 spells CASGETAYNSPQHF. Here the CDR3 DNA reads TGTGCCAGCGGTGAGACGGCGTATAATTCACCCCAGCATTTT.

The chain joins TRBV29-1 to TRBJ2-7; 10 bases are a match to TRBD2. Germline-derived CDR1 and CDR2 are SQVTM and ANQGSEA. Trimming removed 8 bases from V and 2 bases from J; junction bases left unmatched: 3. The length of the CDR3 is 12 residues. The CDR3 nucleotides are TGCAGCCCTAGCGGGAGCGCCTACGAGCAGTACTTC. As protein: CSPSGSAYEQYF.

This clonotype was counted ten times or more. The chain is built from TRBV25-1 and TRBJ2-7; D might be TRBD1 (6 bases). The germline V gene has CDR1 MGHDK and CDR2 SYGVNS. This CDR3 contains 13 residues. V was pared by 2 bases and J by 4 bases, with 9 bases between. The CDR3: CASSEQGRYEQYF. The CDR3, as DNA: TGTGCCAGCAGTGAACAGGGGCGGTACGAGCAGTACTTC.

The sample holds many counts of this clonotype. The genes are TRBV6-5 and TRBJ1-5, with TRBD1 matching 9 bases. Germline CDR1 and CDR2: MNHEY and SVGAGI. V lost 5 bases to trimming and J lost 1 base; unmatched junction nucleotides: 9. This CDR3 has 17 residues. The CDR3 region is CASSEPGTGNSNQPQHF. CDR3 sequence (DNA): TGTGCCAGCAGTGAACCCGGGACAGGGAACAGCAATCAGCCCCAGCATTTT.

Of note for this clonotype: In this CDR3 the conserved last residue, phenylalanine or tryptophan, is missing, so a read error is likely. The CDR3 spells CSVGGGEPSYEQYL. In DNA form, the CDR3 reads TGCAGCGTTGGAGGGGGGGAACCTTCCTACGAGCAGTACCTC. The chain combines TRBV29-1 with TRBJ2-7, with D maybe TRBD2 (7 bases). V lost 4 bases, J lost 1 base, and 14 bases lay in between. Per the germline V gene, CDR1 is SQVTM and CDR2 is ANQGSEA. The CDR3 is 14 residues long.

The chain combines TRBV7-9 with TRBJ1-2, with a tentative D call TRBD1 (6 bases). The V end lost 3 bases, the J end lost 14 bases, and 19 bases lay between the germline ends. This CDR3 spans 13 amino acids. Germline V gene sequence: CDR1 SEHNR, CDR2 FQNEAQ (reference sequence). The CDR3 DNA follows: TGTGCCAGCAGCTTTGGGGGGACATTCCACTGTACCTTC. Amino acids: CASSFGGTFHCTF.